This TCR beta chain was identified in a study of blood T cell repertoires in COVID-19. In the study overall: The United States, Italy and Spain supplied acute and convalescent COVID-19 samples. Nucleic acid was either cDNA or gDNA, and it came from T cells, B-cell-depleted T cells, or PBMCs.

Germline V gene data show CDR1 as MNHEY and CDR2 as SVGAGI. The trim removed 7 bases at V and 4 bases at J, leaving 5 bases unmatched. The CDR3 has 14 amino acids. TCRdb keeps only in-frame clones here, not all; method: immunoSEQ multiplex PCR. The sample holds roughly 400,000 clones, over 75% seen once. Individuals aged roughly 18 to 95 years were recruited from 24 US areas. The genes are TRBV6-5 and TRBJ2-3; 10 bases line up with TRBD1. The TCR sequence derives from a woman in her late teens or twenties who had been exposed to COVID-19. Material: PBMCs or T cells enriched from blood (not recorded which). The CDR3 loop reads CASNGGQGSDTQYF. The DNA for the CDR3 is TGTGCCAGCAACGGGGGACAGGGGTCAGATACGCAGTATTTT.